This entry is about one TCR beta chain. This clone has just a few counts. Its antigen has not been determined. The input lacks base qualities; no much larger clone sits a single base away. This entry belongs to a study of blood T cell repertoires in COVID-19 (TCRdb year 2020). Regarding the study in general: Samples covering the acute and convalescent phases of COVID-19 were provided by collaborators in the United States, Italy and Spain. The material from the prospective study consisted of cDNA or gDNA derived from T cells, B-cell-depleted T cells, or PBMCs. Where available, HLA class I and class II types were taken from metadata supplied by the sample provider and were not determined by assay-based typing. Subjects who had been exposed to COVID-19, were actively infected with it, or had recovered from it provided the deeply sampled blood TCRbeta repertoires that made up the dataset. Samples came from the ongoing ImmuneRACE study (first 160 participants) plus 1,254 subjects from 6 global collaborators. A de-identified subject ID, COVID-19 status, age in years and sex were almost always included in the sample metadata. The repertoires were released in a freely available public database meant as a resource for research on the immune response to SARS-CoV-2. What the work shows at the level of the full study, not this receptor alone: Clinical and demographic metadata were provided uncurated, with the amount varying by source and participant.

V is pared back by 2 bases and J by 6 bases, with 28 bases lying between the germline termini. The germline V gene supplies CDR1 SNHLY and CDR2 FYNNEI. The CDR3 sequence holds 20 residues, the cysteine and phenylalanine included. The DNA shown is the 60-base CDR3, in frame from base 1. TCRbeta CDR3 regions were amplified from genomic DNA using the immunoSEQ Assay, a bias-controlled multiplex PCR. The authors' analysis ran thus. Nucleated cell counts per sample were estimated from amplification of reference gene primers within the assay. Sequence reads were collapsed and filtered to measure the absolute abundance of every unique TCRbeta CDR3 rearrangement. For each sample, productive Simpson clonality was calculated by taking the square root of Simpson's diversity index across productive rearrangements. TCRdb holds this immuneACCESS table with in-frame rearrangements only. Some clones are missing; in checked studies, unresolved V genes explain under half, and the rest has no known cause. That table is the source of V, J and clone size, and D and trimming were worked out from the DNA. This sample comprises 81,000 or so clones, approximately 75% of them detected only once. The leading ten clones occupy 13% of the sample.

The collaborating institutions used their own protocols to collect whole blood in K2EDTA tubes. Collaborator samples were shipped for TCRbeta analysis as frozen whole blood, isolated PBMCs, or DNA extracted from either sample type. Sequenced material: peripheral blood. The sequence links TRBV2 to TRBJ2-2, with TRBD1 as a weak D call on 7 bases. The receptor comes from a human donor in a cohort sampled during active COVID-19. CDR3 loop: CASSETGPWQGGSKAGELFF. In nucleotides, the sequence is TGTGCCAGCAGTGAAACAGGACCTTGGCAGGGGGGAAGTAAGGCCGGGGAGCTGTTTTTT.